This paragraph reports one T cell receptor beta chain. Clinical history reported by participants formed the basis on which cohorts were assigned. Assay: immunoSEQ multiplex PCR; the TCRdb copy retains only in-frame clones and omits some. The data contain around 300,000 clones, more than 70% of them singletons. The data derive from a study of blood T cell repertoires in COVID-19. V shed 3 bases, J shed 4 bases, and the junction held 9 bases outside the gene matches. CDR3 length: 16 residues. Germline loops: CDR1 MGHRA, CDR2 YSYEKL. The V and J genes are TRBV4-1 and TRBJ2-3, with 8 bases aligning to TRBD2. The sequence was collected from a young woman who had recovered from COVID-19. What was sequenced was PBMCs or T cells enriched from blood (not recorded which). CDR3 amino acids: CASSQVRGGPADTQYF. As DNA, the CDR3 is TGCGCCAGCAGCCAGGTCCGGGGGGGGCCGGCAGATACGCAGTATTTT.